This TCR beta chain came from a study of blood T cell repertoires in COVID-19. Study in general: Researchers got acute and convalescent COVID-19 samples from the United States, Italy and Spain.

The authors' processing: Nucleated cell number was recorded as an estimate derived from reference gene primer amplification. Produced via immunoSEQ multiplex PCR; TCRdb's table is partial and in-frame only. V and J calls and clone size are given by that table; D and trimming were obtained from the DNA. The sample includes a few hundred thousand clones, roughly 90% of them seen just once. The sequencing sample was made of peripheral blood. The clonotype comes from a man aged 30 to 39 with active or convalescent COVID-19.

The CDR3 spells CASSEILASYNSPLHF. The CDR3 DNA follows: TGTGCCAGCAGTGAAATCTTGGCCTCCTATAATTCACCCCTCCACTTT. V is TRBV2 and J is TRBJ1-6; no reliable D call. V lost 2 bases and J 0 bases, leaving 8 bases between the germline ends. CDR3 length equals 16 residues. In germline, CDR1 is SNHLY, CDR2 FYNNEI.